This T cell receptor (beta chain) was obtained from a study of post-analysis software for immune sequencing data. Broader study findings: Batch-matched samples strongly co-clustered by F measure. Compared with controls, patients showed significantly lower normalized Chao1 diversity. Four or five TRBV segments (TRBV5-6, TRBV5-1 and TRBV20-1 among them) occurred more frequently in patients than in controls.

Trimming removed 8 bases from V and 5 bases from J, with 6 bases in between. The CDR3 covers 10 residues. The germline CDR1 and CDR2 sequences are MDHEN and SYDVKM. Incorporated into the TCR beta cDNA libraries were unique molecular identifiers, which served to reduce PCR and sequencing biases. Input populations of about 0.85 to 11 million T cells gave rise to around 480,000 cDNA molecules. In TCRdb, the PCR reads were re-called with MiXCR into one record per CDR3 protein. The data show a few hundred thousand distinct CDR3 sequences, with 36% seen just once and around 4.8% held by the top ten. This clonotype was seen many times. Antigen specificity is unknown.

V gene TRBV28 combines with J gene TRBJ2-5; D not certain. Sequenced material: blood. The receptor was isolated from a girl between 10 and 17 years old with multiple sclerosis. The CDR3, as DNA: TGTGCCAGCTTCTCCGAGACCCAGTACTTC. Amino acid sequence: CASFSETQYF. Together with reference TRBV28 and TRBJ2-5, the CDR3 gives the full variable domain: DVKVTQSSRYLVKRTGEKVFLECVQDMDHENMFWYRQDPGLGLRLIYFSYDVKMKEKGDIPEGYSVSREKKERFSLILESASTNQTSMYLCASFSETQYFGPGTRLLVL.